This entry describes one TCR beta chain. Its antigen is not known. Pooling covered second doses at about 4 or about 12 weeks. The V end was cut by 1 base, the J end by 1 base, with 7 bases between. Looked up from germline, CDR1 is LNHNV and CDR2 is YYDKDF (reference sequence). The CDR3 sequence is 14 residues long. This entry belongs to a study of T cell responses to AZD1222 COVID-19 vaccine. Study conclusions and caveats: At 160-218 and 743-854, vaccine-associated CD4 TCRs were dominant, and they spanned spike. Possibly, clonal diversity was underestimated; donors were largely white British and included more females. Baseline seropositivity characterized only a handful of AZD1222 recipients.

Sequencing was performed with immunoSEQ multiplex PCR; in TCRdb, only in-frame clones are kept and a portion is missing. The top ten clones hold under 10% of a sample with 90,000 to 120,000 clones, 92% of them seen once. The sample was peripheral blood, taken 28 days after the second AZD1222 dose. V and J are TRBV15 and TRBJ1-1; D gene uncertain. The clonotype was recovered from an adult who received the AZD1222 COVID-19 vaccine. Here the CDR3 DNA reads TGTGCCACCAGCAGAGGAGCAGGGAACACTGAAGCTTTCTTT. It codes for CATSRGAGNTEAFF. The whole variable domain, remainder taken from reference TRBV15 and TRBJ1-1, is DAMVIQNPRYQVTQFGKPVTLSCSQTLNHNVMYWYQQKSSQAPKLLFHYYDKDFNNEADTPDNFQSRRPNTSFCFLDIRSPGLGDTAMYLCATSRGAGNTEAFFGQGTRLTVV.